The clone carrying this TCR beta chain was observed a handful of times. As yet, its antigen is unknown. Trimming shortened V by 0 bases and J by 2 bases, and 11 bases separated the two germline ends. Germline V CDR1 and CDR2: LNHDA, SQIVND (reference sequence). The CDR3 consists of 15 residues. TCRdb re-derived calls from the RT-PCR reads in MiXCR, one entry per CDR3 protein. The data hold roughly 570,000 distinct CDR3 sequences, with 13% to 15% observed a single time. This entry comes from a study of response to subunit inactivated influenza vaccine. Study-wide results and limits: It was suggested by the authors that few new T cells are recruited by each seasonal influenza vaccination.

This specimen consisted of PBMCs from blood, obtained about 11 days after vaccination. The J gene is TRBJ2-7, the V gene TRBV19; possibly TRBD1 or TRBD2 for D (5 bases each). The TCR was taken from a middle-aged man who received an inactivated influenza vaccine. CDR3 in amino acids: CASSIDGGSTYEQYF. The DNA of the CDR3 is TGTGCCAGTAGTATAGATGGGGGAAGCACCTACGAGCAGTACTTC. Together with reference TRBV19 and TRBJ2-7, the CDR3 gives the full variable domain: DGGITQSPKYLFRKEGQNVTLSCEQNLNHDAMYWYRQDPGQGLRLIYYSQIVNDFQKGDIAEGYSVSREKKESFPLTVTSAQKNPTAFYLCASSIDGGSTYEQYFGPGTRLTVT.